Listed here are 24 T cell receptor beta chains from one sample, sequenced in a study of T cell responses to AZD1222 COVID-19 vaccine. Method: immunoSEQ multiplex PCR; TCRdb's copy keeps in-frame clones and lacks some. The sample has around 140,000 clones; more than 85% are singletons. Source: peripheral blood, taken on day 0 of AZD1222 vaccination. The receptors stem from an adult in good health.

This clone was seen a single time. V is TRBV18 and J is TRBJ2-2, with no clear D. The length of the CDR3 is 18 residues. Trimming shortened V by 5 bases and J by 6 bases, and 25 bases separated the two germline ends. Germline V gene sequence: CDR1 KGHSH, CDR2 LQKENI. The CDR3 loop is CASSSTLRVPITAGELFF. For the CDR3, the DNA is TGTGCCAGCTCATCCACGCTCCGGGTGCCTATAACGGCCGGGGAGCTGTTTTTT.

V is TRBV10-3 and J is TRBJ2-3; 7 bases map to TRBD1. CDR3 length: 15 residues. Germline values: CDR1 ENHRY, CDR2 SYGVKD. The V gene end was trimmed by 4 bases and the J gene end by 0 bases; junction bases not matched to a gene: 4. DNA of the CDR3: TGTGCCATCAGTGTAAAGGGGGCCAGCACAGATACGCAGTATTTT. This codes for CAISVKGASTDTQYF.

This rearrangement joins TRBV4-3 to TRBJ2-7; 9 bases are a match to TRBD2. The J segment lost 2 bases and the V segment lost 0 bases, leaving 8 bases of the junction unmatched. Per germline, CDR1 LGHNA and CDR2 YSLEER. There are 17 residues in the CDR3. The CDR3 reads CASSQDRASGATYEQYF. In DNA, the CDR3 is TGCGCCAGCAGCCAAGATCGGGCTAGCGGGGCCACCTACGAGCAGTACTTC.

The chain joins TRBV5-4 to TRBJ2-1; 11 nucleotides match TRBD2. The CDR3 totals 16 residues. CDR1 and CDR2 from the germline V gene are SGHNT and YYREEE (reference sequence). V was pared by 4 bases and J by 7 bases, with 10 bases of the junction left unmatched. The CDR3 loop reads CASSPGGTSGMNEQFF. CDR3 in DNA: TGTGCCAGCAGCCCAGGTGGGACTAGCGGCATGAATGAGCAGTTCTTC.

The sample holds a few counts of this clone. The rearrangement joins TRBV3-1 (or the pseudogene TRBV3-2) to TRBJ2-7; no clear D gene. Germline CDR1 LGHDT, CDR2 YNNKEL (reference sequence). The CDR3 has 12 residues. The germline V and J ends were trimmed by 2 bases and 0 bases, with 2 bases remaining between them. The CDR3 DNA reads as TGTGCCAGCAGCCAAAGCTCCTACGAGCAGTACTTC. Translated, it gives CASSQSSYEQYF.

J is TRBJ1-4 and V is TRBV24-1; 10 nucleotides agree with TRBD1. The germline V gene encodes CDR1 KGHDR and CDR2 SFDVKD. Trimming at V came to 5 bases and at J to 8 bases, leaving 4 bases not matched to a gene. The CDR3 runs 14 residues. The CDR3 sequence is CATSAGTGVEKLFF. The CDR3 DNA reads TGTGCCACCAGTGCCGGGACAGGGGTGGAAAAACTGTTTTTT.

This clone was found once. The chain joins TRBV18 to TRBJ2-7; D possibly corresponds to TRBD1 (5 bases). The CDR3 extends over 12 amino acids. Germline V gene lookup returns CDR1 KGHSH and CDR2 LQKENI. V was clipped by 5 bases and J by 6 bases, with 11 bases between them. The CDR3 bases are TGTGCCAGCTCATCCCGACAGAGCGAGCAGTACTTC. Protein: CASSSRQSEQYF.

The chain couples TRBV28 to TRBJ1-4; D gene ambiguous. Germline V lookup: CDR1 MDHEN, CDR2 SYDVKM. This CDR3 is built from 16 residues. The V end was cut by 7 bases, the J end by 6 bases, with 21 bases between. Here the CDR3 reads CASTNLGKLSYEKLFF. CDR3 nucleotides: TGTGCCAGCACTAATCTAGGGAAGTTGAGTTATGAAAAACTGTTTTTT. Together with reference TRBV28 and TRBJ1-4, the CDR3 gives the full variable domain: DVKVTQSSRYLVKRTGEKVFLECVQDMDHENMFWYRQDPGLGLRLIYFSYDVKMKEKGDIPEGYSVSREKKERFSLILESASTNQTSMYLCASTNLGKLSYEKLFFGSGTQLSVL.

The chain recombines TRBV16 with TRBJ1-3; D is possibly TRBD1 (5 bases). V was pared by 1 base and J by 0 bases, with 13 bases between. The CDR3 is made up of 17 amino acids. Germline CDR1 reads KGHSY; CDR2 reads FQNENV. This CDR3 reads CASSQYPGTLSGNTIYF. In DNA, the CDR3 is TGTGCCAGCAGCCAATATCCAGGGACCCTCTCTGGAAACACCATATATTTT.

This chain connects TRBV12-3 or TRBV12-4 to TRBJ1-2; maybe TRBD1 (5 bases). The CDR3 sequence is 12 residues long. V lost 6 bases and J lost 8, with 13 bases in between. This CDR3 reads CASRHGTQGYTF. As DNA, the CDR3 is TGTGCCAGCAGACACGGGACGCAGGGCTACACCTTC.

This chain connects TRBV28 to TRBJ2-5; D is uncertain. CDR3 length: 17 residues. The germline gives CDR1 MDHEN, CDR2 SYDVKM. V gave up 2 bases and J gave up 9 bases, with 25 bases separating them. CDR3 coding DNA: TGTGCCAGCAGTTTAAATCGTCACAGTCTGGGTTCTGTGGCCCAGTACTTC. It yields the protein CASSLNRHSLGSVAQYF.

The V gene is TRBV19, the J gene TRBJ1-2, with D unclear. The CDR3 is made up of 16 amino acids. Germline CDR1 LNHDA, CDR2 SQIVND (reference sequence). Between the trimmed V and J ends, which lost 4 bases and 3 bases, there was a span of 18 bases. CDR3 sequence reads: CASSTPAPRSDYGYTF. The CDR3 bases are TGTGCCAGTAGTACCCCCGCCCCGAGGTCCGACTATGGCTACACCTTC.

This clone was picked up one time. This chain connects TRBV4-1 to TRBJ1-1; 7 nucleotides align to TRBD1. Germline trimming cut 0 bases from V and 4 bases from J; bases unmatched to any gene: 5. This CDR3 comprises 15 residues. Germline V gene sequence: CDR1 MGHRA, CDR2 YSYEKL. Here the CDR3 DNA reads TGCGCCAGCAGCCAAGATGACAGGGTAGGCACTGAAGCTTTCTTT. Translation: CASSQDDRVGTEAFF.

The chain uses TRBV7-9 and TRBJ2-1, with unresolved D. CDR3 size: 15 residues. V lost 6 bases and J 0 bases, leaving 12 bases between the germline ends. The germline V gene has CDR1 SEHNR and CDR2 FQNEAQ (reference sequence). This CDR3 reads CASRLSGYSYNEQFF. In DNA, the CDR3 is TGTGCCAGCAGACTCTCCGGGTACTCCTACAATGAGCAGTTCTTC. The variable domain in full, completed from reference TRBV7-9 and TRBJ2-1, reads DTGVSQNPRHKITKRGQNVTFRCDPISEHNRLYWYRQTLGQGPEFLTYFQNEAQLEKSRLLSDRFSAERPKGSFSTLEIQRTEQGDSAMYLCASRLSGYSYNEQFFGPGTRLTVL.

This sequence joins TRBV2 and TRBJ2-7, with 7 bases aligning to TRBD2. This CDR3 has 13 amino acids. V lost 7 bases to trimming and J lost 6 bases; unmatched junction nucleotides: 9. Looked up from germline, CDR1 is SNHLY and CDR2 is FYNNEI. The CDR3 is CASKATPGGEQYF. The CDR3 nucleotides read TGTGCCAGCAAGGCGACGCCGGGAGGCGAGCAGTACTTC.

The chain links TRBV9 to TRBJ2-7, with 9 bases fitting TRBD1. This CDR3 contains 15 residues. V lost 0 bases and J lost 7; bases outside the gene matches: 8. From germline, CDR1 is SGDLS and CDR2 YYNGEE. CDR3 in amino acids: CASSVGGDRVREQYF. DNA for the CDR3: TGTGCCAGCAGCGTAGGGGGGGACAGGGTTCGAGAGCAGTACTTC.

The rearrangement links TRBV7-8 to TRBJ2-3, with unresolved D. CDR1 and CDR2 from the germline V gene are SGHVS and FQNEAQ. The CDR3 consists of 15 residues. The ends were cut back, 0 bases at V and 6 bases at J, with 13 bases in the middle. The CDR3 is CASSLAPSTVDTQYF. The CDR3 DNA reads TGTGCCAGCAGCTTAGCTCCAAGCACAGTGGATACGCAGTATTTT.

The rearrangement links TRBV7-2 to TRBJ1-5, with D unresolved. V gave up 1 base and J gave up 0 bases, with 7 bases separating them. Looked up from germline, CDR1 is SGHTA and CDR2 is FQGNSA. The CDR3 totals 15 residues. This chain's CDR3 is CASSLGAYSNQPQHF. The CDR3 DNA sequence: TGTGCCAGCAGCTTAGGTGCTTATAGCAATCAGCCCCAGCATTTT. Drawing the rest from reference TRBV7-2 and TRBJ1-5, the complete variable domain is GAGVSQSPSNKVTEKGKDVELRCDPISGHTALYWYRQSLGQGLEFLIYFQGNSAPDKSGLPSDRFSAERTGGSVSTLTIQRTQQEDSAVYLCASSLGAYSNQPQHFGDGTRLSIL.

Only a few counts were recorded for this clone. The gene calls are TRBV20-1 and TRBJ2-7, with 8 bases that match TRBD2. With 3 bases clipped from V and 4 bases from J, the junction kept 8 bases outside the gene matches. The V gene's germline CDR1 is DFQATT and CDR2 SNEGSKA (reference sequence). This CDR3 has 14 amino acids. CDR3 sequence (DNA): TGCAGTGCTAGTCAGGGCGGGAGGCCGTACGAGCAGTACTTC. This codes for CSASQGGRPYEQYF.

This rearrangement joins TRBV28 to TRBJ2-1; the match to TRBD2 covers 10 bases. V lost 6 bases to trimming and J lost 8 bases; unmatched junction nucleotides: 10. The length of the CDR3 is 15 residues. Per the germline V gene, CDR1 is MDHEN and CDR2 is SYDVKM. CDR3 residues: CASSLRAGGQDEQFF. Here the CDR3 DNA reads TGTGCCAGCAGCCTGAGAGCGGGAGGGCAAGATGAGCAGTTCTTC.

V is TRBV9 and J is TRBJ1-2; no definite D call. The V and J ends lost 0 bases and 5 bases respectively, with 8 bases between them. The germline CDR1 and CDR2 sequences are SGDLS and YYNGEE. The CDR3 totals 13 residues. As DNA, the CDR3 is TGTGCCAGCAGCGTAGACAGTTTATATGGCTACACCTTC. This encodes CASSVDSLYGYTF.

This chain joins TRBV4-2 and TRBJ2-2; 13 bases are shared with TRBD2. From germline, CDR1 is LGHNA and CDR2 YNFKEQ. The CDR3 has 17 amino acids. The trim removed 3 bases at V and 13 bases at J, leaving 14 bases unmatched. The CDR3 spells CASSQGTSGGAYFRLFF. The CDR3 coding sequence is TGTGCCAGCAGCCAGGGCACTAGCGGGGGGGCCTACTTCAGGCTGTTTTTT.

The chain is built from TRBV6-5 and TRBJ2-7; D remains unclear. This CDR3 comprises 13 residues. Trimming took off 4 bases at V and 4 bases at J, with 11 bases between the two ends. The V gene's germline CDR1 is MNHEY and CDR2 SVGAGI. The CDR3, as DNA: TGTGCCAGCAGTTCCCCCCTCCATTACGAGCAGTACTTC. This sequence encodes CASSSPLHYEQYF.

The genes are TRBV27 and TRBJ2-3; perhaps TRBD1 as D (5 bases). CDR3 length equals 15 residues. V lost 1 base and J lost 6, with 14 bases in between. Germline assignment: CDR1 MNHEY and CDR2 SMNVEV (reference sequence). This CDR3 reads CASSLWQGPGDTQYF. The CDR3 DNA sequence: TGTGCCAGCAGTTTATGGCAGGGCCCCGGGGATACGCAGTATTTT.